These 14 T cell receptor beta chains came from one sample sequenced in a study of vaccination and CD4 T cells after COVID-19. The antigens of these receptors remain unknown. The Oncomine TCR Beta short-read assay sequenced DNA from cultured CD4+ T cells. Each CDR3 protein gets one entry after TCRdb re-called the PCR reads with MiXCR. Here the sample spans 15,000 to 20,000 distinct CDR3 sequences, 40% to 65% being singletons. Treatment specified: roughly ten-day PBMC culture with coronavirus spike peptide pools or control peptides (ViraFEST assay). The sequencing used CD4+ T cells from blood, cultured in vitro, collected before SARS-CoV-2 vaccination. The receptors here all came from a human donor who had recovered from COVID-19.

V and J are TRBV7-2 and TRBJ2-3, with 13 bases lining up with TRBD2. CDR1 and CDR2 (germline): SGHTA, FQGNSA. V lost 5 bases and J lost 5; bases outside the gene matches: 7. The CDR3 totals 16 residues. The CDR3, as DNA: TGTGCCAGCAGCACGGGACTAGCGGGGAAAGTAGATACGCAGTATTTT. This translates into CASSTGLAGKVDTQYF.

The chain couples TRBV20-1 to TRBJ2-2, with 8 bases fitting TRBD2. Germline CDR1 is DFQATT and CDR2 is SNEGSKA (reference sequence). CDR3 length: 14 residues. J lost 6 bases, V lost 0 bases, and 3 bases had no gene match. CDR3 bases: TGCAGTGCTAGAGACGGGAGGGTGGCCGGGGAGCTGTTTTTT. Amino acids: CSARDGRVAGELFF.

This clonotype was seen more than once but under ten times. The J gene is TRBJ2-2, the V gene TRBV11-3; 9 bases line up with TRBD2. After removal of 1 base from V and 6 bases from J, the junction contained 12 bases not matched to a gene. Germline assignment: CDR1 SGHNT and CDR2 YENEEA. CDR3 length equals 18 residues. The CDR3, as DNA: TGTGCCAGCAGCTTAGGACAGACGGGACTAGCTATCCCCGGGGAGCTGTTTTTT. As protein: CASSLGQTGLAIPGELFF.

The DNA of the CDR3 is TGTGCCAGCTCACCCGTGGGCGCTGGGGCCAACGTCCTGACTTTC. Encoded protein: CASSPVGAGANVLTF. The chain is built from TRBV18 and TRBJ2-6, with D unresolved. This CDR3 is 15 amino acids long. The V gene's germline CDR1 is KGHSH and CDR2 LQKENI. V was clipped by 3 bases and J by 2 bases, with 8 bases between them.

The sample holds a few counts of this clonotype. The V and J genes are TRBV7-6 and TRBJ1-1; D call uncertain. The V gene lost 6 bases and the J gene lost 4 bases, with 18 bases spanning the gap. The CDR3 is 15 residues long. CDR1 is SGHVS and CDR2 is FNYEAQ in the germline V gene. The CDR3 loop reads CASSPLDQVFTEAFF. The CDR3 nucleotides are TGTGCCAGCAGTCCTCTGGATCAGGTCTTCACTGAAGCTTTCTTT.

The chain couples TRBV6-1 to TRBJ2-7; D unclear. The CDR3 covers 10 residues. CDR1 and CDR2 (germline): MNHNS, SASEGT. V dropped 6 bases and J dropped 7 bases, with 7 bases sitting between them. The CDR3 here is CASREWEQYF. The CDR3 DNA reads as TGTGCCAGCAGAGAATGGGAGCAGTACTTC.

This chain connects TRBV20-1 to TRBJ2-3, with TRBD2 matching over 8 bases. The CDR3 totals 16 residues. The ends lost 3 bases at V and 0 bases at J; junction bases unmatched: 8. Looked up from germline, CDR1 is DFQATT and CDR2 is SNEGSKA (reference sequence). CDR3 DNA: TGCAGTGCTAGGACAAAACTAGCGGAGAGCACAGATACGCAGTATTTT. It is translated as CSARTKLAESTDTQYF.

This chain links TRBV5-4 with TRBJ1-1; no clear D gene. This CDR3 is built from 14 residues. V lost 1 base and J lost 3, with 10 bases in between. Looked up from germline, CDR1 is SGHNT and CDR2 is YYREEE (reference sequence). This CDR3 is CASSLKGRDTEAFF. The CDR3 nucleotides are TGTGCCAGCAGCTTGAAGGGTCGGGACACTGAAGCTTTCTTT. Using reference TRBV5-4 and TRBJ1-1 for the parts outside the CDR3, the full variable domain is ETGVTQSPTHLIKTRGQQVTLRCSSQSGHNTVSWYQQALGQGPQFIFQYYREEENGRGNFPPRFSGLQFPNYSSELNVNALELDDSALYLCASSLKGRDTEAFFGQGTRLTVV.

This clonotype was counted a few times. The chain carries TRBV24-1 and TRBJ2-5; 11 bases line up with TRBD2. The J segment lost 1 base and the V segment lost 3 bases, leaving 3 bases of the junction unmatched. This CDR3 spans 16 amino acids. Germline assignment: CDR1 KGHDR and CDR2 SFDVKD. In DNA form, the CDR3 reads TGTGCCACCAGTGATAGGACTAGCGGGCTCCAAGAGACCCAGTACTTC. Its translation is CATSDRTSGLQETQYF.

This chain joins TRBV19 and TRBJ1-5, with a possible D match to TRBD1 (5 bases). The CDR3 runs to 15 residues. The germline V gene encodes CDR1 LNHDA and CDR2 SQIVND (reference sequence). The V end lost 7 bases, the J end lost 7 bases, and 20 bases lay between the germline ends. The CDR3 sequence: CASKRVGPGLQPQHF. The CDR3 DNA is TGTGCCAGTAAGAGAGTGGGACCGGGGTTGCAGCCCCAGCATTTT.

The chain couples TRBV6-2 or TRBV6-3 to TRBJ1-1; D is unresolved. With 6 bases removed from V and 0 bases from J, the gap between germline ends came to 11 bases. CDR1 and CDR2 (germline): MNHEY, SVGEGT. The CDR3 loop spans 14 amino acids. CDR3 region: CASRRDTMNTEAFF. The CDR3 DNA follows: TGTGCCAGCAGGCGAGACACCATGAACACTGAAGCTTTCTTT.

This chain joins TRBV28 and TRBJ1-4, with TRBD1 matching 8 bases. The V segment lost 7 bases and the J segment 8 bases; nucleotides outside the gene matches: 12. CDR3 length: 15 residues. Germline V gene lookup returns CDR1 MDHEN and CDR2 SYDVKM. The CDR3 spells CASTVPTGGSEKLFF. The CDR3 bases are TGTGCCAGCACCGTACCTACAGGGGGTTCGGAAAAACTGTTTTTT.

This clonotype has just a few counts. This rearrangement joins TRBV6-5 to TRBJ1-1, with a tentative D call TRBD1 (5 bases). This CDR3 is built from 16 residues. V shed 2 bases and J shed 3 bases, with 16 bases lying between them. Germline lookup yields CDR1 MNHEY and CDR2 SVGAGI. The CDR3 nucleotides are TGTGCCAGCAGTTACCCCGTGGGAGGGGAGGACACTGAAGCTTTCTTT. Protein sequence: CASSYPVGGEDTEAFF.

V gene TRBV7-2 combines with J gene TRBJ2-7, with TRBD1 matching 9 bases. Germline V gene sequence: CDR1 SGHTA, CDR2 FQGNSA. The CDR3 runs 17 residues. Trimming took 2 bases from V and 6 from J; bases not matched to a gene: 14. Here the CDR3 reads CASSLRSMGQGSVEQYF. CDR3 DNA: TGTGCCAGCAGCTTAAGGTCTATGGGACAGGGTTCGGTCGAGCAGTACTTC.